This is a list of T cell receptor beta chains from one sample in a study of Ad26.COV2.S vaccination and SARS-CoV-2 variants. Using immunoSEQ multiplex PCR, the repertoire was profiled, and TCRdb retains in-frame clones only, with some absent. The table has around 450,000 clones, around 89% seen once; the top ten hold approximately 4%. Specimen: peripheral blood, collected in a trial of Ad26.COV2.S vaccine versus placebo. The receptors shown here come from a person aged 18-65 years who received the Ad26.COV2.S COVID-19 vaccine or a placebo. CDR3s include the opening cysteine and the closing phenylalanine or tryptophan. A D gene is named only where the DNA matches it firmly. Clone size appears in some rows only: once, few, many, or a class for an expanded clone.

cdr3_length	clone_size	d_call	v_call	j_call	cdr3_nt	cdr3_aa
15	few	NA	TRBV19	TRBJ1-6	TGTGCCAGTAGTCCGGCAGGGTGGGATAATTCACCCCTCCACTTT	CASSPAGWDNSPLHF
12	NA	NA	TRBV6-5	TRBJ1-1	TGTGCCAGCAGTCTGGAGGGAAGTCTAGCTTTCTTT	CASSLEGSLAFF
14	NA	TRBD1	TRBV7-9	TRBJ2-3	TGTGCCAGCAAAGCAGGGGGCTCCCCAGATACGCAGTATTTT	CASKAGGSPDTQYF
16	NA	NA	TRBV15	TRBJ2-7	TGTGCCACCAGCAGAGGGGGGGCCATCTTTCGGGGCGAGCAGTACTTC	CATSRGGAIFRGEQYF
18	NA	NA	TRBV4-2	TRBJ2-2	TGTGCCAGCAGCCAAGAATTGGGGAAAGGCACGAACACCGGGGAGCTGTTTTTT	CASSQELGKGTNTGELFF
14	NA	TRBD1	TRBV25-1	TRBJ1-1	TGTGCCAGCAGTGCGACAGGGAGGGGAACTGAAGCTTTCTTT	CASSATGRGTEAFF
17	NA	NA	TRBV16	TRBJ1-1	TGTGCCAGCAGCTCCCTCCCGGTAGTACAGGCGAACACTGAAGCTTTCTTT	CASSSLPVVQANTEAFF
12	NA	NA	TRBV19	TRBJ2-1	TGTGCCAGTAGCCTCCAGGGCAATGAGCAGTTCTTC	CASSLQGNEQFF
16	NA	NA	TRBV19	TRBJ2-1	TGTGCCAGTGTTGGATGGGCGGGGAACTCCTACAATGAGCAGTTCTTC	CASVGWAGNSYNEQFF
16	NA	NA	TRBV9	TRBJ2-6	TGTGCCAGCAGCGTGGGGTCAGGGTCAGGGGCCAACGTCCTGACTTTC	CASSVGSGSGANVLTF
14	NA	NA	TRBV28	TRBJ1-5	TGTGCCAGCGGGACCGGGACACTCTATCAGCCCCAGCATTTT	CASGTGTLYQPQHF
11	NA	NA	TRBV19	TRBJ2-7	TGTGCCAGTAGTGGATACTACGAGCAGTACTTC	CASSGYYEQYF
12	NA	NA	TRBV6-2/TRBV6-3	TRBJ1-4	TGTGCCAGCAGTTACACTAATGAAAAACTGTTTTTT	CASSYTNEKLFF
13	NA	NA	TRBV7-9	TRBJ2-1	TGTGCCACCACACAGGGCTCCTACAATGAGCAGTTCTTC	CATTQGSYNEQFF
17	once	TRBD1	TRBV28	TRBJ1-6	TGTGCCAGCAGCCCCGGGACAGCCAGCTCCTATAATTCACCCCTCCACTTT	CASSPGTASSYNSPLHF
16	NA	TRBD1	TRBV19	TRBJ1-5	TGTGCCAGTAGTCTCGGGACAGTTTATAGCAATCAGCCCCAGCATTTT	CASSLGTVYSNQPQHF
14	NA	NA	TRBV7-6	TRBJ2-7	TGTGCCAGCAGCTTAGCTGCTCCTTACTACGAGCAGTACTTC	CASSLAAPYYEQYF
12	NA	NA	TRBV7-8	TRBJ2-1	TGTGCCAGCAGCTTAGGAGTGGATGAGCAGTTCTTC	CASSLGVDEQFF
16	NA	TRBD1	TRBV10-3	TRBJ1-4	TGTGCCATCAGTGAAGCGGACAGGGGGCAGGATGAAAAACTGTTTTTT	CAISEADRGQDEKLFF
19	NA	NA	TRBV5-4	TRBJ2-1	TGTGCCAGCTCAGGGTGGAGCTGGGGAGAGGGCTTCTCCTACAATGAGCAGTTCTTC	CASSGWSWGEGFSYNEQFF
14	NA	NA	TRBV27	TRBJ1-5	TGTGCCAGCAGTTTTGGCGTTAGCAATCAGCCCCAGCATTTT	CASSFGVSNQPQHF
15	NA	TRBD1	TRBV4-3	TRBJ1-4	TGCGCCAGCAGCCAAGCCCCCGGGACAGGGGAAAAACTGTTTTTT	CASSQAPGTGEKLFF
15	NA	TRBD1	TRBV7-9	TRBJ1-2	TGTGCCAGCAGCTTAGCGTGGGACAGCATCTATGGCTACACCTTC	CASSLAWDSIYGYTF
13	NA	NA	TRBV30	TRBJ2-7	TGTGCCTGGAGCCTTGCTAACTCCTACGAGCAGTACTTC	CAWSLANSYEQYF
17	NA	TRBD2	TRBV28	TRBJ2-4	TGTGCCAGCAGTCCTCCTCTCAGCGGGGGGGCCAAAAACATTCAGTACTTC	CASSPPLSGGAKNIQYF
15	once	TRBD1	TRBV27	TRBJ2-1	TGTGCCAGCAGTCCTTCTAGGACAGGTTACAATGAGCAGTTCTTC	CASSPSRTGYNEQFF
16	NA	TRBD1	TRBV27	TRBJ1-1	TGTGCCAGCTACGAAATAAGGGGGACAGGGAACACTGAAGCTTTCTTT	CASYEIRGTGNTEAFF
13	NA	NA	TRBV2	TRBJ1-2	TGTGCCAGCAGTGACGGGACCCCCAGTGGCTACACCTTC	CASSDGTPSGYTF
14	NA	NA	TRBV11-2	TRBJ1-1	TGTGCCAGCAGCTTATTGCGCGTAAGCACTGAAGCTTTCTTT	CASSLLRVSTEAFF
15	once	TRBD1	TRBV6-5	TRBJ2-4	TGTGCCAGCAGTCAGATCCGACAGGGACGAAACATTCAGTACTTC	CASSQIRQGRNIQYF
15	NA	NA	TRBV4-2	TRBJ1-2	TGTGCCAGCAGCCATAATAGGGACGGGGACGGGGGCTACACCTTC	CASSHNRDGDGGYTF
13	NA	NA	TRBV12-3/TRBV12-4	TRBJ2-2	TGTGCCAGCACTTACGTAGAAACCGGGGAGCTGTTTTTT	CASTYVETGELFF
15	NA	TRBD1	TRBV2	TRBJ2-7	TGTGCCAGCAGTACGGGACAGGACCCAACCTACGAGCAGTACTTC	CASSTGQDPTYEQYF
15	NA	NA	TRBV7-2	TRBJ1-2	TGTGCCAGCAGCATCAACTTAGACGTGAACTATGGCTACACCTTC	CASSINLDVNYGYTF
15	NA	NA	TRBV6-2/TRBV6-3	TRBJ2-3	TGTGCCAGCAGTTACTCCTCGTCTAGCACAGATACGCAGTATTTT	CASSYSSSSTDTQYF
15	NA	NA	TRBV5-1	TRBJ2-3	TGCGCCAGCAGCTTGGTTGGCGGGGCAACAGATACGCAGTATTTT	CASSLVGGATDTQYF
13	NA	TRBD1	TRBV28	TRBJ1-5	TGTGCCAGCAGATTGGACAGGAATCAGCCCCAGCATTTT	CASRLDRNQPQHF
15	NA	NA	TRBV2	TRBJ1-2	TGTGCCAGCAGTGAAGCGCGACAGGAACTCTATGGCTACACCTTC	CASSEARQELYGYTF
14	NA	NA	TRBV24-1	TRBJ1-2	TGTGCCACCAGTGATTTGGGACAGTTCTATGGCTACACCTTC	CATSDLGQFYGYTF
14	NA	TRBD2	TRBV9	TRBJ2-7	TGTGCCAGCAGCCCACCGGGACTAGCGGATTCGCAGTACTTC	CASSPPGLADSQYF
19	NA	TRBD1	TRBV18	TRBJ2-6	TGTGCCAGCTCACCACGGGTTGACAGGGTACGGCCTGGGGCCAACGTCCTGACTTTC	CASSPRVDRVRPGANVLTF
17	NA	TRBD1	TRBV3-1/TRBV3-2	TRBJ1-3	TGTGCCAGCAGCCAACGCCGGGACAGGGATTCAGGAAACACCATATATTTT	CASSQRRDRDSGNTIYF
12	NA	NA	TRBV28	TRBJ2-3	TGTGCCAGCAGTACAAGCACAGATACGCAGTATTTT	CASSTSTDTQYF
13	NA	NA	TRBV6-6	TRBJ1-6	TGTGCCAGCTTTGGAGCTTCTGATTCACCCCTCCACTTT	CASFGASDSPLHF
17	NA	NA	TRBV15	TRBJ1-5	TGTGCCACCAGCAGAGATTCAGCAGGGGATAGCAATCAGCCCCAGCATTTT	CATSRDSAGDSNQPQHF
14	once	NA	TRBV5-5	TRBJ1-2	TGTGCCAGCAGGGACCCAGAGGTTGACTATGGCTACACCTTC	CASRDPEVDYGYTF
12	NA	NA	TRBV5-5	TRBJ1-1	TGTGCCAGCAGCTTTCCGCAGGGGGAAGCTTTCTTT	CASSFPQGEAFF
16	NA	NA	TRBV7-8	TRBJ2-3	TGTGCCAGCACCCCGTTGTTGGGGGGACTCACAGATACGCAGTATTTT	CASTPLLGGLTDTQYF
15	once	NA	TRBV15	TRBJ2-3	TGTGCCACCAGCAGAGAGGGGGGCCTTACAGATACGCAGTATTTT	CATSREGGLTDTQYF
14	NA	NA	TRBV4-3	TRBJ1-2	TGCGCCAGCAGCCGACGGGGGCTGACGGATGGCTACACCTTC	CASSRRGLTDGYTF
14	NA	NA	TRBV9	TRBJ1-3	TGTGCCAGCAGCCCCGAAACAGGAGGAAACACCATATATTTT	CASSPETGGNTIYF
13	few	NA	TRBV7-2	TRBJ2-7	TGTGCCAGCAGCTTCAACGGGCCATACGAGCAGTACTTC	CASSFNGPYEQYF
17	NA	NA	TRBV7-9	TRBJ1-5	TGTGCCAGCAGCTTAGTGGGGCAGGGGAGTCGCAATCAGCCCCAGCATTTT	CASSLVGQGSRNQPQHF
11	once	NA	TRBV9	TRBJ1-2	TGTGCCAGCCGGGGGGGCTATGGCTACACCTTC	CASRGGYGYTF
14	NA	NA	TRBV3-1/TRBV3-2	TRBJ1-1	TGTGCCAGCAGCCGAACCTCAGGGGAAACTGAAGCTTTCTTT	CASSRTSGETEAFF
14	NA	NA	TRBV7-3	TRBJ2-3	TGTGCCAGCAGCCCGGGACACAGCACAGATACGCAGTATTTT	CASSPGHSTDTQYF
17	NA	TRBD2	TRBV19	TRBJ2-4	TGTGCCAGTAGAGGGACTAGCGGGGGGGAAGCCAAAAACATTCAGTACTTC	CASRGTSGGEAKNIQYF
14	once	NA	TRBV5-4	TRBJ2-1	TGTGCCAGCAGCTTGGTCGCAGGGCGAGCTGAGCAGTTCTTC	CASSLVAGRAEQFF
14	NA	NA	TRBV7-9	TRBJ2-7	TGTGCCAGCAGCTACGCTGGGGGCAGCTACGAGCAGTACTTC	CASSYAGGSYEQYF
19	NA	TRBD2	TRBV10-3	TRBJ2-2	TGTGCCATCAGTGAGTCGAGTCTAGCGGGGGCCACTGACACCGGGGAGCTGTTTTTT	CAISESSLAGATDTGELFF